The next 11 T cell receptor beta chains were all read from a single sample in a study of early T cells in non-severe SARS-CoV-2 infection (dated by TCRdb to the early 2020s). The library was generated by 5' RACE. TCRdb names NextSeq 500 as the instrument used. The public sequencing data were trimmed at Q25 with fastp and processed into clonotypes with MiXCR by TCRdb, which kept only in-frame beta chains. Each CDR3 protein gets just one entry, which takes the most common genes and DNA from the rows behind it. The sample has about 64,000 distinct CDR3 sequences on record, around 11% of them singletons. The top ten constitute under 3% of the sample. The specimen comprised whole blood, sampled at baseline. These receptors all stem from an adult who was a healthcare worker with PCR-confirmed SARS-CoV-2 infection or an uninfected control (not recorded which).

This clonotype was detected a few times. The CDR3 bases are TGCGCCAGCCGGGACAGCACTGAAGCTTTCTTT. As protein: CASRDSTEAFF. The chain has TRBV5-1 and TRBJ1-1; 7 bases agree with TRBD1. The CDR3 runs to 11 residues. V was pared by 7 bases and J by 4 bases, with 1 base of the junction left unmatched. The germline gives CDR1 SGHRS, CDR2 YFSETQ.

This clonotype appeared a few times. V usage is TRBV5-1 and J usage is TRBJ2-2; 9 bases line up with TRBD2. From germline, CDR1 is SGHRS and CDR2 YFSETQ. This CDR3 contains 17 residues. Trimming cost V 2 bases and J 0 bases; bases outside gene matches: 5. CDR3 in amino acids: CASSFGTSRSNTGELFF. CDR3 sequence (DNA): TGCGCCAGCAGCTTCGGGACTAGCCGATCGAACACCGGGGAGCTGTTTTTT.

This clonotype was seen a handful of times. V gene TRBV19 combines with J gene TRBJ1-6, with 8 positions matching TRBD1. The CDR3 has 16 residues. Germline CDR1 reads LNHDA; CDR2 reads SQIVND (reference sequence). The ends lost 3 bases at V and 9 bases at J; junction bases unmatched: 10. Written as DNA, the CDR3 is TGTGCCAGTAGTATTCTCGGGAACAGGGGGATTTCACCCCTCCACTTT. Translating gives CASSILGNRGISPLHF.

The V gene is TRBV12-3 or TRBV12-4, the J gene TRBJ1-1; D not resolved. This CDR3 is built from 13 residues. V was clipped by 3 bases and J by 1 base, with 6 bases between them. The CDR3 loop is CASSFGRNTEAFF. The CDR3 DNA is TGTGCCAGCAGTTTTGGGAGGAACACTGAAGCTTTCTTT.

The CDR3, as DNA: TGTGCCAGCAGTCTCCGGCCCAGGGGGATAGTTAGAAGCGCGGCCAAAAACATTCAGTACTTC. Its protein is CASSLRPRGIVRSAAKNIQYF. The chain recombines TRBV12-3 or TRBV12-4 with TRBJ2-4; 7 nucleotides match TRBD1. This CDR3 comprises 21 residues. The ends lost 5 bases at V and 1 base at J; junction bases unmatched: 23.

This clonotype was counted a few times. At one end, the junction sequence differs from germline, possibly due to a read error. CDR3 sequence reads: CTSSIKTSQGSYGYTF. CDR3 bases: TGTACCAGTAGTATAAAAACGAGTCAGGGGAGTTATGGCTACACCTTC. J is TRBJ1-2 and V is TRBV19; TRBD1 is a possible D gene (6 bases). Germline V gene data show CDR1 as LNHDA and CDR2 as SQIVND (reference sequence). This CDR3 is built from 16 residues.

V gene TRBV7-9 combines with J gene TRBJ1-1; D is perhaps TRBD1 (5 bases). V lost 8 bases and J lost 3, with 13 bases in between. CDR3 length: 13 amino acids. Germline assignment: CDR1 SEHNR and CDR2 FQNEAQ (reference sequence). CDR3 DNA: TGTGCCAGCCAGGACGGGGGGGACACTGAAGCTTTCTTT. This gives the protein CASQDGGDTEAFF.

This clonotype has more than one count but fewer than ten. The chain carries TRBV19 and TRBJ1-2; 9 bases line up with TRBD1. V shed 7 bases and J 5 bases; nucleotides not matched to a gene: 8. The CDR3 runs 14 residues. From germline, CDR1 is LNHDA and CDR2 SQIVND (reference sequence). CDR3 bases: TGTGCCAGTACCGGGACAGGGCGTCAGTATGGCTACACCTTC. As protein: CASTGTGRQYGYTF.

This clonotype was observed a few times. The genes are TRBV30 and TRBJ2-5, with 7 positions matching TRBD2. The length of the CDR3 is 16 residues. With V trimmed by 2 bases and J by 7 bases, 16 bases remained unmatched. CDR1 and CDR2 from the germline V gene are GTSNPN and SVGIG (reference sequence). The CDR3 here is CAWSLPGLPPGGTQYF. The CDR3 DNA reads TGTGCCTGGAGTCTCCCGGGCCTCCCCCCGGGAGGGACCCAGTACTTC.

This clonotype was counted ten times or more. The J gene is TRBJ2-1, the V gene TRBV10-2, with TRBD1 identical over 8 bases. CDR1 is WSHSY and CDR2 is SAAADI in the germline V gene. Germline trimming cut 3 bases from V and 5 bases from J; bases unmatched to any gene: 9. The CDR3 extends over 16 amino acids. The CDR3: CASSEEGTGGDNEQFF. The CDR3 DNA reads TGCGCCAGCAGTGAAGAGGGAACAGGGGGAGACAATGAGCAGTTCTTC.

This sequence joins TRBV7-9 and TRBJ2-3, with 11 bases fitting TRBD2. This CDR3 comprises 16 residues. The trim removed 5 bases at V and 2 bases at J, leaving 6 bases unmatched. Germline V lookup: CDR1 SEHNR, CDR2 FQNEAQ (reference sequence). CDR3 protein: CASSHRLAGNTDTQYF. CDR3 DNA: TGTGCCAGCAGCCACCGACTAGCGGGGAACACAGATACGCAGTATTTT.